The clone carrying this T cell receptor beta chain was counted at least ten times. Its antigen remains unidentified. The data stem from a study of blood T cells in healthy people across ages. Total RNA extraction produced at least 6 micrograms (per sample) for the study. For the second PCR, which ran for about 6 to 11 cycles, a sample-barcoded 5' primer and a J-beta primer mix were used. Each cDNA was tagged by a template-switch adaptor containing 12 random nucleotides. TCRdb processed the 5' RACE reads anew with MiXCR; each CDR3 protein has one entry. Of around 1,500,000 distinct CDR3 sequences listed, 40% to 50% were seen once; the top ten hold 7.9%. Study results and caveats: Bulk PBMC profiling left naive and antigen-experienced comparisons inconclusive. Older age went with lower TCR beta diversity per million T cells, in a roughly linear way.

The source material was blood. The sequence was obtained from a young woman in good health.

CDR3 sequence: CASRVDRGYTGELFF. CDR3 in DNA: TGTGCCAGCAGAGTGGACAGGGGATACACCGGGGAGCTGTTTTTT. The gene calls are TRBV12-3 or TRBV12-4 and TRBJ2-2; 9 positions match TRBD1. Germline trimming cut 6 bases from V and 3 bases from J; bases unmatched to any gene: 5. The CDR3 consists of 15 residues.